This T cell receptor beta chain was recorded in a study of CD8+CD57+ T cells in acquired aplastic anemia. The CDR3 spans 15 residues. The ends lost 5 bases at V and 1 base at J; junction bases unmatched: 6. Germline V lookup: CDR1 KGHDR, CDR2 SFDVKD. Genomic DNA served as template for TCR beta VDJ and CDR3 profiling. MiXCR was run by TCRdb on the reads, yielding one entry per CDR3 protein. Counted here are 150,000 to 200,000 distinct CDR3 sequences, 64% occurring once; the ten biggest clones make up about 43%. The TCR originated in a human donor with severe aplastic anemia or a healthy control (not recorded which). The source material was sorted CD4+, CD8+, or CD8+CD57+ T cells (not recorded which) from PBMCs. The chain recombines TRBV24-1 with TRBJ1-1; 7 bases agree with TRBD1. The CDR3 sequence: CATSGNRGANTEAFF. CDR3 coding DNA: TGTGCCACCAGTGGCAACAGGGGTGCGAACACTGAAGCTTTCTTT.